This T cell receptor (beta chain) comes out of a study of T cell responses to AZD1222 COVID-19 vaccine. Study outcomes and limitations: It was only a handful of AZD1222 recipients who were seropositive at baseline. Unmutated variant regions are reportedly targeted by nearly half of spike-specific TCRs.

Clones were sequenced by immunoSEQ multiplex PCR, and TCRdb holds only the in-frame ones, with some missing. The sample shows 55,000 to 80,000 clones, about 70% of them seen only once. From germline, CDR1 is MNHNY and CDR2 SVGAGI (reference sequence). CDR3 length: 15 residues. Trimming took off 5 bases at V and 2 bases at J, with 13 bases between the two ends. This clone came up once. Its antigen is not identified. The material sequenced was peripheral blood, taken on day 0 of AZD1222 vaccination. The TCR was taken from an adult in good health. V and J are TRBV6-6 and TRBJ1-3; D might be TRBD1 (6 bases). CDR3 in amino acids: CASSTKSGAGNTIYF. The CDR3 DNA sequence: TGTGCCAGCAGTACTAAGTCAGGGGCTGGAAACACCATATATTTT.